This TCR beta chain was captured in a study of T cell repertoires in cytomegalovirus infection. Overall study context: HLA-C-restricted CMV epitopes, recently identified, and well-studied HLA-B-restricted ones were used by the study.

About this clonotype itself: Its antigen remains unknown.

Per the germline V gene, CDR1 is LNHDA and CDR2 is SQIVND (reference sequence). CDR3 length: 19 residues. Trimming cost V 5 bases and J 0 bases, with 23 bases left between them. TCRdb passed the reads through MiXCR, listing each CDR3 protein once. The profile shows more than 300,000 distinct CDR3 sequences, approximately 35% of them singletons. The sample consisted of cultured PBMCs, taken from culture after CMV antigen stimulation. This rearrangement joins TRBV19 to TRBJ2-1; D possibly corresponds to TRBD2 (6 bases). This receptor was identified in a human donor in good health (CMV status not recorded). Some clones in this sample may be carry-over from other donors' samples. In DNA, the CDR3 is TGTGCCAGTAGTCCCAGAGGCGGGATCCCTTTTTCCTCCTACAATGAGCAGTTCTTC. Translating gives CASSPRGGIPFSSYNEQFF.